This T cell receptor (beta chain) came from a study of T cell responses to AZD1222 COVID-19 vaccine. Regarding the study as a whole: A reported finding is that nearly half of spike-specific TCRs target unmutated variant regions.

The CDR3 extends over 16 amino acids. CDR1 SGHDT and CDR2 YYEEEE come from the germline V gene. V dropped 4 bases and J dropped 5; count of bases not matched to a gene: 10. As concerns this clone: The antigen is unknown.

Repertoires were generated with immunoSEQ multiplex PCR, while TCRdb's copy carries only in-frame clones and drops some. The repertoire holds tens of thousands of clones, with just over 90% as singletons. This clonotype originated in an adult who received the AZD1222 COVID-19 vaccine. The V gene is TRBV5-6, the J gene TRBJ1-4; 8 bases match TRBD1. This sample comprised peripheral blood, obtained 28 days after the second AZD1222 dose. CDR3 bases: TGTGCCAGCAGCACCGGACAGGGACACTTCAATGAAAAACTGTTTTTT. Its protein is CASSTGQGHFNEKLFF.